Shown below are 26 T cell receptor beta chains from a single sample sequenced in a study of CD8 T cells in Susac syndrome. RNA totalling 0.5 to 1 ug underwent reverse transcription with random hexamers. TCRdb processed the immunoSEQ multiplex PCR reads anew with MiXCR; each CDR3 protein has one entry. The data show 200,000 to 300,000 distinct CDR3 sequences, with about 96% seen just once and roughly 0.1% held by the top ten. The sequenced material came from CD4+ T cells from PBMCs. The receptors come from a human donor with Susac syndrome.

This clonotype was recorded once. The junction differs from germline at one of its ends, possibly a read error. The chain couples TRBV20-1 to TRBJ2-1, with D possibly TRBD2 on 6 matching bases. CDR1 is DFQATT, CDR2 SNEGSKA, per germline (reference sequence). This CDR3 is built from 12 residues. The CDR3 DNA reads TGCAGTGCTAGGGAGCGGGTGGCCACCACAATCTTC. It encodes CSARERVATTIF.

This rearrangement joins TRBV6-5 to TRBJ1-5, with D possibly TRBD1 on 5 matching bases. Germline-derived CDR1 and CDR2 are MNHEY and SVGAGI. With 4 bases removed from V and 5 bases from J, the gap between germline ends came to 6 bases. The CDR3 runs 12 residues. CDR3 DNA sequence: TGTGCCAGCAGTTCACAGGATCAGCCCCAGCATTTT. Translation: CASSSQDQPQHF.

This clonotype turned up a few times. V usage is TRBV12-3 or TRBV12-4 and J usage is TRBJ2-7, with TRBD2 as a possible D gene (6 bases). The V end was cut by 4 bases, the J end by 4 bases, with 8 bases between. The CDR3 has 12 amino acids. DNA for the CDR3: TGTGCCAGCAGTTCTGGGGGGTACGAGCAGTACTTC. Translated, it gives CASSSGGYEQYF.

The chain couples TRBV7-3 to TRBJ2-2; D is perhaps TRBD2 (6 bases). Germline lookup yields CDR1 SGHTA and CDR2 FQGTGA. With 0 bases removed from V and 6 bases from J, the gap between germline ends came to 11 bases. The CDR3 is 15 amino acids. The CDR3 reads CASSLTSTSSGELFF. The CDR3 nucleotides are TGTGCCAGCAGCTTAACGAGCACTAGCTCCGGGGAGCTGTTTTTT. Complete variable domain (other parts from reference TRBV7-3 and TRBJ2-2): GAGVSQTPSNKVTEKGKYVELRCDPISGHTALYWYRQSLGQGPEFLIYFQGTGAADDSGLPNDRFFAVRPEGSVSTLKIQRTERGDSAVYLCASSLTSTSSGELFFGEGSRLTVL.

The rearrangement uses TRBV30 and TRBJ1-1; D gene unclear. The CDR3 spans 10 residues. The V gene lost 3 bases and the J gene lost 7 bases, with 6 bases spanning the gap. Germline CDR1 and CDR2: GTSNPN and SVGIG (reference sequence). The CDR3 spells CAWREIEAFF. The CDR3 DNA follows: TGTGCCTGGAGGGAAATTGAAGCTTTCTTT.

V usage is TRBV30 and J usage is TRBJ2-7; 7 positions match TRBD1. V was clipped by 3 bases and J by 3 bases; unmatched bases: 8. There are 14 residues in the CDR3. The V gene's germline CDR1 is GTSNPN and CDR2 SVGIG (reference sequence). The CDR3 nucleotides read TGTGCCTGGAGCTATTACGACAGGGACTACGAGCAGTACTTC. It translates to CAWSYYDRDYEQYF.

The chain has TRBV15 and TRBJ2-1; unclear D gene. V lost 0 bases and J lost 9, with 12 bases in between. This CDR3 has 14 residues. CDR1 is LNHNV and CDR2 is YYDKDF in the germline V gene (reference sequence). In DNA, the CDR3 is TGTGCCACCAGCAGAGAATCCAGAGTCGGTGAGCAGTTCTTC. It yields the protein CATSRESRVGEQFF.

The J gene is TRBJ1-2, the V gene TRBV12-3 or TRBV12-4; perhaps TRBD1 as D (5 bases). There are 13 residues in the CDR3. The ends were cut back, 10 bases at V and 7 bases at J, with 19 bases in the middle. CDR3 coding DNA: TGTGCCACATCCCGGGACGCTCAGACTGGCTACACCTTC. Translated, it gives CATSRDAQTGYTF.

The chain is built from TRBV5-4 and TRBJ2-2; D is undetermined. The germline gives CDR1 SGHNT, CDR2 YYREEE (reference sequence). V was clipped by 4 bases and J by 6 bases, with 7 bases between them. The CDR3 sequence is 12 residues long. CDR3 in DNA: TGTGCCAGCAGCGAAAGCCCCGGGGAGCTGTTTTTT. This gives the protein CASSESPGELFF.

The chain uses TRBV5-1 and TRBJ1-2; TRBD1 agrees at 8 bases. Per germline, CDR1 SGHRS and CDR2 YFSETQ. J was trimmed by 4 bases and V by 4 bases; bases with no gene match: 9. There are 15 residues in the CDR3. For the CDR3, the DNA is TGCGCCAGCAGCCCCGACCTTACAGGGGGCTATGGCTACACCTTC. Encoded protein: CASSPDLTGGYGYTF.

This clonotype was counted once. The genes are TRBV6-6 and TRBJ2-5, with D possibly matching TRBD1 (6 bases). The CDR3 contains 13 residues. Trimming left V 5 bases short and J 2 bases short, with 9 bases between. Germline loops: CDR1 MNHNY, CDR2 SVGAGI (reference sequence). Written as DNA, the CDR3 is TGTGCCAGCAGTAAGACAGGTCAAGAGACCCAGTACTTC. Translated: CASSKTGQETQYF.

The chain couples TRBV20-1 to TRBJ2-5; TRBD2 matches 10 bases. CDR1 and CDR2 from the germline V gene are DFQATT and SNEGSKA (reference sequence). This CDR3 is built from 18 residues. Trimming at V came to 1 base and at J to 5 bases, leaving 16 bases not matched to a gene. CDR3 region: CSARVSPSGSYNGETQYF. For the CDR3, the DNA is TGCAGTGCTAGAGTATCACCTAGCGGGAGTTATAATGGGGAGACCCAGTACTTC.

The chain uses TRBV4-1 and TRBJ2-1; no clear D. CDR1 and CDR2 from the germline V gene are MGHRA and YSYEKL. Between the trimmed V and J ends, which lost 0 bases and 8 bases, there was a span of 14 bases. The CDR3 is 15 amino acids. The CDR3 region has the DNA TGCGCCAGCAGCCAAGATCGGCGGCGCCTTGATGAGCAGTTCTTC. This translates into CASSQDRRRLDEQFF.

The genes are TRBV9 and TRBJ2-7; D not resolved. Germline V CDR1 and CDR2: SGDLS, YYNGEE. The CDR3 extends over 13 amino acids. Trimming stripped 0 bases from V and 6 bases from J, with 10 bases between. CDR3 sequence reads: CASSVDPGGEQYF. CDR3 DNA sequence: TGTGCCAGCAGCGTAGATCCGGGCGGCGAGCAGTACTTC.

V is TRBV20-1 and J is TRBJ2-5; 10 bases match TRBD1. This CDR3 contains 15 residues. V shed 5 bases and J 2 bases; nucleotides not matched to a gene: 8. The germline V gene has CDR1 DFQATT and CDR2 SNEGSKA (reference sequence). CDR3 sequence reads: CSAGGQGVMQETQYF. In DNA form, the CDR3 reads TGCAGTGCTGGAGGACAGGGGGTGATGCAAGAGACCCAGTACTTC.

The gene calls are TRBV20-1 and TRBJ2-5; D is possibly TRBD2 (5 bases). The germline V gene has CDR1 DFQATT and CDR2 SNEGSKA (reference sequence). The CDR3 is 15 amino acids. Deletions cut 6 bases from V and 1 base from J, with 18 bases between. The CDR3 region is CSATSSRDAQETQYF. CDR3 in DNA: TGCAGTGCCACATCTAGCCGCGATGCCCAAGAGACCCAGTACTTC.

V gene TRBV25-1 combines with J gene TRBJ2-4; 8 positions match TRBD2. Trimming took 4 bases from V and 8 from J; bases not matched to a gene: 7. Germline-derived CDR1 and CDR2 are MGHDK and SYGVNS. The CDR3 has 14 amino acids. The CDR3 coding sequence is TGTGCCAGCAGTGTAAGCGGGAGTACGGACATTCAGTACTTC. It specifies CASSVSGSTDIQYF.

The V gene is TRBV7-2, the J gene TRBJ2-5; 8 nucleotides align to TRBD2. With V trimmed by 5 bases and J by 4 bases, 3 bases remained unmatched. Germline CDR1 reads SGHTA; CDR2 reads FQGNSA. This CDR3 has 13 amino acids. The CDR3 region is CASSRGLGETQYF. The CDR3, as DNA: TGTGCCAGCAGCCGGGGACTAGGAGAGACCCAGTACTTC.

V usage is TRBV28 and J usage is TRBJ1-5, with 10 bases that match TRBD1. Germline CDR1 MDHEN, CDR2 SYDVKM. The CDR3 is 15 amino acids. V was pared by 6 bases and J by 2 bases, with 4 bases of the junction left unmatched. The CDR3 reads CASRTDRGRNQPQHF. The CDR3 DNA is TGTGCCAGCAGGACAGACAGGGGGCGCAATCAGCCCCAGCATTTT.

The rearrangement uses TRBV12-3 or TRBV12-4 and TRBJ2-7, with 9 bases matching TRBD1. This CDR3 has 13 residues. V lost 6 bases and J lost 7; bases outside the gene matches: 7. CDR3 DNA: TGTGCCAGCAGCCCGAGGGACAGGGAGGAGCAGTACTTC. As protein: CASSPRDREEQYF.

CDR3 amino acids: CSAGQGGGETQYF. CDR3 DNA: TGCAGTGCCGGACAGGGGGGAGGGGAGACCCAGTACTTC. The chain employs TRBV20-1 and TRBJ2-5; TRBD1 agrees at 10 bases. Germline assignment: CDR1 DFQATT and CDR2 SNEGSKA (reference sequence). The trim removed 6 bases at V and 5 bases at J, leaving 6 bases unmatched. The length of the CDR3 is 13 residues.

This chain uses TRBV30 with TRBJ2-5, with 8 bases lining up with TRBD2. This CDR3 spans 16 amino acids. CDR1 and CDR2 from the germline V gene are GTSNPN and SVGIG (reference sequence). The V gene end was trimmed by 0 bases and the J gene end by 7 bases; junction bases not matched to a gene: 13. The CDR3 spells CAWSVLGLGSVVTQYF. CDR3 in DNA: TGTGCCTGGAGTGTACTGGGACTAGGATCTGTAGTGACCCAGTACTTC.

The rearrangement joins TRBV4-2 to TRBJ2-2; D possibly corresponds to TRBD2 (5 bases). Trimming left V 0 bases short and J 8 bases short, with 13 bases between. Looked up from germline, CDR1 is LGHNA and CDR2 is YNFKEQ. The CDR3 spans 15 residues. The CDR3 protein is CASSQDITRGGELFF. CDR3 coding DNA: TGTGCCAGCAGCCAAGATATTACTCGAGGGGGGGAGCTGTTTTTT.

The gene calls are TRBV2 and TRBJ2-1, with a tentative D call TRBD2 (5 bases). The V end lost 5 bases, the J end lost 6 bases, and 8 bases lay between the germline ends. Germline CDR1 SNHLY, CDR2 FYNNEI. There are 12 residues in the CDR3. The CDR3 protein is CASSWTGNEQFF. The DNA for the CDR3 is TGTGCCAGCAGTTGGACTGGCAATGAGCAGTTCTTC.

The rearrangement links TRBV12-3 or TRBV12-4 to TRBJ2-3, with a tentative D call TRBD2 (5 bases). V lost 6 bases and J 2 bases, leaving 12 bases between the germline ends. This CDR3 is 14 amino acids long. This CDR3 is CASSQKGATDTQYF. The CDR3 DNA reads as TGTGCCAGCAGCCAAAAGGGAGCCACAGATACGCAGTATTTT.

The V call is TRBV20-1, the J call TRBJ2-2; D unclear. Looked up from germline, CDR1 is DFQATT and CDR2 is SNEGSKA (reference sequence). Trimming took 0 bases from V and 15 from J, leaving 20 bases between them. The CDR3 runs to 14 residues. The CDR3, as DNA: TGCAGTGCTAGAGATCTTTTAACTTCGGCAGGAATGTTTTTT. This gives the protein CSARDLLTSAGMFF.